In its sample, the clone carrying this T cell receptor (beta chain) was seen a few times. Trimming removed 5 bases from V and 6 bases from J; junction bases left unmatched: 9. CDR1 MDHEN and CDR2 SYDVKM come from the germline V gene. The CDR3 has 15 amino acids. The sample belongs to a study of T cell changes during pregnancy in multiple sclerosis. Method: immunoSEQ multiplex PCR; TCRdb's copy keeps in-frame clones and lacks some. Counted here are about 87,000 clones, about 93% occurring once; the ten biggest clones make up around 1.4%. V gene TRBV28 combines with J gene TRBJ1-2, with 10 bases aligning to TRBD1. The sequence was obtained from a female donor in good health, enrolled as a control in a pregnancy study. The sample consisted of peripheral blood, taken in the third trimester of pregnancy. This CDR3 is CASSPGQGRSNGYTF. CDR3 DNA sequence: TGTGCCAGCAGTCCGGGACAGGGGCGGTCGAATGGCTACACCTTC.